The 32 T cell receptor beta chains presented below share a single source sample, sequenced in a study of OX40 agonist ivuxolimab in advanced cancers. Some clones are missing from TCRdb's copy, which holds only in-frame ones; the method was immunoSEQ multiplex PCR. The sample has tens of thousands of clones; about 74% are singletons. Sample: CD4+ or CD8+ T cells sorted from blood, taken in a trial of the OX40 agonist ivuxolimab. The source of these receptors is an adult with an advanced solid tumor such as melanoma, head and neck, liver or kidney cancer.

This clone was picked up one time. The chain couples TRBV5-4 to TRBJ2-2; TRBD2 aligns across 8 bases. Germline trimming cut 1 base from V and 6 bases from J; bases unmatched to any gene: 2. The germline gives CDR1 SGHNT, CDR2 YYREEE (reference sequence). The CDR3 is 14 amino acids. CDR3 coding DNA: TGTGCCAGCAGCTTGCCAGCGGGAGCCGGGGAGCTGTTTTTT. Translation: CASSLPAGAGELFF.

As concerns this clone: The sample carries other DNA sequences with the same CDR3. The chain is built from TRBV11-2 and TRBJ2-1; TRBD2 matches at 10 bases. J lost 4 bases, V lost 1 base, and 7 bases had no gene match. CDR1 is SGHAT and CDR2 is FQNNGV in the germline V gene. The CDR3 is made up of 17 amino acids. The CDR3, as DNA: TGTGCCAGCAGCTTAGCTCCAATTAGCGGGGGGTACAATGAGCAGTTCTTC. Protein product: CASSLAPISGGYNEQFF.

This chain links TRBV5-6 with TRBJ1-4; no firm D call. CDR3 size: 13 residues. Germline-derived CDR1 and CDR2 are SGHDT and YYEEEE. The V end lost 0 bases, the J end lost 4 bases, and 4 bases lay between the germline ends. For the CDR3, the DNA is TGTGCCAGCAGCTTGGGAGTTAATGAAAAACTGTTTTTT. It translates to CASSLGVNEKLFF.

This clone was seen only once. The chain employs TRBV6-5 and TRBJ1-3, with 8 bases matching TRBD1. The CDR3 runs 13 residues. V trimming: 6 bases; J trimming: 8 bases; junction bases outside the gene matches: 6. CDR1 MNHEY and CDR2 SVGAGI come from the germline V gene. For the CDR3, the DNA is TGTGCCAGCAGCGGACAGGGCAGGGACACCATATATTTT. As protein: CASSGQGRDTIYF.

This chain uses TRBV7-3 with TRBJ2-1; no definite D call. The CDR3 covers 15 residues. V was shortened by 6 bases and J by 0 bases, with 12 bases between the two germline ends. Per germline, CDR1 SGHTA and CDR2 FQGTGA. The CDR3 DNA sequence: TGTGCCAGCAGTTTGGGATCCGGCTCCTACAATGAGCAGTTCTTC. Translating it yields CASSLGSGSYNEQFF.

The chain joins TRBV7-2 to TRBJ1-5; D is ambiguous. V was trimmed by 7 bases and J by 4 bases, leaving 11 bases between them. Per the germline V gene, CDR1 is SGHTA and CDR2 is FQGNSA. There are 13 residues in the CDR3. The CDR3 nucleotides read TGTGCCAGCAACCAACAATTGAATCAGCCCCAGCATTTT. This translates into CASNQQLNQPQHF.

The chain links TRBV7-9 to TRBJ2-3, with TRBD2 identical over 8 bases. With 4 bases clipped from V and 3 bases from J, the junction kept 9 bases outside the gene matches. Germline-derived CDR1 and CDR2 are SEHNR and FQNEAQ (reference sequence). The CDR3 runs 16 residues. This CDR3 is CASSSGGLALTDTQYF. Written as DNA, the CDR3 is TGTGCCAGCAGCTCGGGGGGGCTAGCGCTAACAGATACGCAGTATTTT.

This chain connects TRBV11-2 to TRBJ1-6; weak D call: TRBD1 (6 bases). V was cut by 5 bases and J by 7 bases, with 9 bases left in between. The CDR3 extends over 13 amino acids. Germline CDR1 and CDR2: SGHAT and FQNNGV. This chain's CDR3 is CASSAQGNSPLHF. DNA of the CDR3: TGTGCCAGCAGCGCTCAGGGGAATTCACCCCTCCACTTT.

To note about this clone: The same CDR3 also results from other DNA sequences found in this sample. This chain connects TRBV6-5 to TRBJ2-2; D gene ambiguous. CDR3 length equals 13 residues. V lost 2 bases to trimming and J lost 3 bases, with 4 bases between them. CDR1 is MNHEY and CDR2 is SVGAGI in the germline V gene. CDR3: CASSYQDTGELFF. The DNA of the CDR3 is TGTGCCAGCAGTTACCAAGACACCGGGGAGCTGTTTTTT.

V gene TRBV19 combines with J gene TRBJ1-6; 10 bases are shared with TRBD1. J gave up 10 bases and V 3 bases, and 15 bases lay outside the gene matches. Looked up from germline, CDR1 is LNHDA and CDR2 is SQIVND (reference sequence). The CDR3 covers 18 residues. The CDR3 protein is CASSIKTGGTSGGSPLHF. The CDR3 DNA sequence: TGTGCCAGTAGTATTAAGACAGGGGGCACATCAGGGGGCTCACCCCTCCACTTT.

The V gene is TRBV6-5, the J gene TRBJ2-1; no clear D gene. The CDR3 is 15 residues long. Germline V gene lookup returns CDR1 MNHEY and CDR2 SVGAGI. Trimming shortened V by 5 bases and J by 0 bases, and 11 bases separated the two germline ends. The CDR3 region is CASSATSSSYNEQFF. The CDR3 region has the DNA TGTGCCAGCAGTGCGACATCGAGCTCCTACAATGAGCAGTTCTTC.

The chain combines TRBV11-2 with TRBJ1-1, with 10 bases fitting TRBD1. Germline V gene data show CDR1 as SGHAT and CDR2 as FQNNGV. The length of the CDR3 is 13 residues. V was clipped by 2 bases and J by 11 bases; unmatched bases: 5. In DNA, the CDR3 is TGTGCCAGCAGCTTAAGACAGGGGGCAGACGCTTTCTTT. The encoded protein is CASSLRQGADAFF.

The chain has TRBV5-1 and TRBJ2-7, with 9 bases matching TRBD1. Germline V lookup: CDR1 SGHRS, CDR2 YFSETQ. This CDR3 is built from 16 residues. The ends lost 0 bases at V and 1 base at J; junction bases unmatched: 5. In DNA form, the CDR3 reads TGCGCCAGCAGCTTGGCCGGACAGGGGAGTTCCTACGAGCAGTACTTC. Its protein product is CASSLAGQGSSYEQYF.

V usage is TRBV6-6 and J usage is TRBJ1-1; TRBD1 aligns across 7 bases. Trimming at V came to 4 bases and at J to 3 bases, leaving 2 bases not matched to a gene. In germline, CDR1 is MNHNY, CDR2 SVGAGI (reference sequence). CDR3 size: 13 residues. The chain's CDR3 is CASSWGTDTEAFF. The CDR3 DNA reads TGTGCCAGCAGTTGGGGGACAGACACTGAAGCTTTCTTT.

With regard to this clone: Other DNA sequences in this sample translate to the same CDR3. This chain links TRBV6-1 with TRBJ1-3; D is uncertain. The CDR3 is made up of 14 amino acids. Germline loops: CDR1 MNHNS, CDR2 SASEGT. Between the trimmed V and J ends, which lost 3 bases and 4 bases, there was a span of 10 bases. CDR3 amino acids: CASSDWGFGNTIYF. In DNA form, the CDR3 reads TGTGCCAGCAGTGATTGGGGATTCGGAAACACCATATATTTT.

The rearrangement joins TRBV6-1 to TRBJ1-6; D uncertain. The V end was cut by 3 bases, the J end by 9 bases, with 15 bases between. Germline CDR1 MNHNS, CDR2 SASEGT. The CDR3 is 15 residues long. The CDR3 region has the DNA TGTGCCAGCAGTGAGACTTTAAGCGTTAGTTCACCCCTCCACTTT. Its protein product is CASSETLSVSSPLHF.

The rearrangement joins TRBV15 to TRBJ2-3; D might be TRBD1 (6 bases). Germline V gene data show CDR1 as LNHNV and CDR2 as YYDKDF (reference sequence). The V gene lost 0 bases and the J gene lost 10 bases, with 20 bases spanning the gap. The CDR3 extends over 16 amino acids. CDR3 sequence: CATSRDQGTPDQAQYF. The CDR3 DNA reads TGTGCCACCAGCAGAGATCAAGGGACACCCGATCAGGCGCAGTATTTT.

The rearrangement uses TRBV18 and TRBJ2-3; D unclear. V dropped 4 bases and J dropped 2 bases, with 7 bases sitting between them. The CDR3 is 13 residues long. Germline CDR1 reads KGHSH; CDR2 reads LQKENI. The CDR3 coding sequence is TGTGCCAGCTCACGGACCAACACAGATACGCAGTATTTT. Translation: CASSRTNTDTQYF.

The CDR3 here is CASSLGQGDYNSPLHF. CDR3 coding DNA: TGCGCCAGCAGCTTGGGGCAGGGGGACTATAATTCACCCCTCCACTTT. V and J are TRBV5-1 and TRBJ1-6; 7 bases agree with TRBD1. CDR3 size: 16 residues. After removal of 0 bases from V and 3 bases from J, the junction contained 3 bases not matched to a gene. CDR1 and CDR2 (germline): SGHRS, YFSETQ.

The chain carries TRBV5-1 and TRBJ2-5, with D unresolved. Trimming stripped 1 base from V and 5 bases from J, with 6 bases between. Per the germline V gene, CDR1 is SGHRS and CDR2 is YFSETQ. The CDR3 has 12 residues. The CDR3 DNA reads as TGCGCCAGCAGCTTGTCCTTTGAGACCCAGTACTTC. Encoded protein: CASSLSFETQYF.

The CDR3 reads CASSREVADSSYEQYF. For the CDR3, the DNA is TGCGCCAGCAGCCGAGAAGTTGCGGATTCTTCCTACGAGCAGTACTTC. This chain joins TRBV4-1 and TRBJ2-7; D uncertain. Trimming left V 4 bases short and J 1 base short, with 17 bases between. Germline-derived CDR1 and CDR2 are MGHRA and YSYEKL. CDR3 length: 16 amino acids.

The rearrangement joins TRBV4-2 to TRBJ2-7; D call uncertain. Germline CDR1 is LGHNA and CDR2 is YNFKEQ. With 5 bases removed from V and 4 bases from J, the gap between germline ends came to 6 bases. CDR3 length: 11 amino acids. The CDR3 region has the DNA TGTGCCAGCAGCTTGCTATACGAGCAGTACTTC. This translates into CASSLLYEQYF.

J is TRBJ2-7 and V is TRBV5-4; 9 nucleotides align to TRBD2. The CDR3 extends over 17 amino acids. V gave up 0 bases and J gave up 3 bases; unmatched junction bases: 10. Per the germline V gene, CDR1 is SGHNT and CDR2 is YYREEE (reference sequence). DNA for the CDR3: TGTGCCAGCAGCTTGGCCTCAGGCGGGAGGGCGATCTACGAGCAGTACTTC. Its protein product is CASSLASGGRAIYEQYF.

By share of the sample, this clone is medium-sized (0.01 to 0.1%). This sequence joins TRBV9 and TRBJ2-7, with 11 bases that match TRBD2. Looked up from germline, CDR1 is SGDLS and CDR2 is YYNGEE. The J segment lost 6 bases and the V segment lost 2 bases, leaving 7 bases of the junction unmatched. This CDR3 region has 15 residues. CDR3 loop: CASSVYLAGGSEQYF. Here the CDR3 DNA reads TGTGCCAGCAGCGTTTATCTAGCGGGAGGCTCCGAGCAGTACTTC.

The chain recombines TRBV9 with TRBJ2-5, with 9 bases lining up with TRBD2. The V segment lost 0 bases and the J segment 5 bases; nucleotides outside the gene matches: 11. This CDR3 contains 17 residues. CDR1 and CDR2 (germline): SGDLS, YYNGEE. The CDR3 DNA reads TGTGCCAGCAGCGTAGAGAGTAGCGGGAGCGGAATGGAGACCCAGTACTTC. Its translation is CASSVESSGSGMETQYF. Using reference TRBV9 and TRBJ2-5 for the parts outside the CDR3, the full variable domain is DSGVTQTPKHLITATGQRVTLRCSPRSGDLSVYWYQQSLDQGLQFLIQYYNGEERAKGNILERFSAQQFPDLHSELNLSSLELGDSALYFCASSVESSGSGMETQYFGPGTRLLVL.

For this clone: Other DNA sequences within the sample encode an identical CDR3. CDR3 loop: CASSSGQGIGRGTGELFF. The CDR3 nucleotides are TGCGCCAGCAGCTCGGGACAGGGGATCGGGCGGGGCACCGGGGAGCTGTTTTTT. The chain links TRBV5-1 to TRBJ2-2; 10 nucleotides match TRBD1. The V segment lost 3 bases and the J segment 4 bases; nucleotides outside the gene matches: 12. The CDR3 is 18 residues long. Germline V gene lookup returns CDR1 SGHRS and CDR2 YFSETQ.

The chain uses TRBV7-9 and TRBJ2-7, with unresolved D. The CDR3 runs to 13 residues. V was pared by 4 bases and J by 2 bases, with 9 bases between. Germline values: CDR1 SEHNR, CDR2 FQNEAQ (reference sequence). This CDR3 is CASSSLPAYEQYF. The CDR3 DNA reads TGTGCCAGCAGCTCCCTACCCGCCTACGAGCAGTACTTC.

Worth noting for this clone: An end of the junction does not agree with germline; a read error may underlie this. The CDR3 region has the DNA TGTGCCAGCAGTTACGGGGCCAACAATGAACAGTTCTTC. It yields the protein CASSYGANNEQFF. This chain joins TRBV6-5 and TRBJ2-1; perhaps TRBD1 as D (5 bases). Germline loops: CDR1 MNHEY, CDR2 SVGAGI. This CDR3 region has 13 residues.

The chain combines TRBV5-6 with TRBJ1-2, with 7 nucleotides matching TRBD1. Germline CDR1 is SGHDT and CDR2 is YYEEEE. There are 15 residues in the CDR3. Trimming took 0 bases from V and 5 from J; bases not matched to a gene: 7. The CDR3 DNA reads as TGTGCCAGCAGCTTGGGTGGAGGGGGCTCGTATGGCTACACCTTC. Its translation: CASSLGGGGSYGYTF.

The chain employs TRBV6-1 and TRBJ2-2; 12 bases line up with TRBD2. Germline V gene lookup returns CDR1 MNHNS and CDR2 SASEGT. With V trimmed by 2 bases and J by 3 bases, 7 bases remained unmatched. This CDR3 has 18 amino acids. CDR3 residues: CASSEWASGRADTGELFF. CDR3 bases: TGTGCCAGCAGTGAATGGGCTAGCGGGAGGGCCGACACCGGGGAGCTGTTTTTT.

This sequence joins TRBV5-1 and TRBJ1-4; 9 bases align to TRBD1. CDR1 and CDR2 (germline): SGHRS, YFSETQ. The CDR3 is made up of 14 amino acids. V lost 6 bases and J lost 7; bases outside the gene matches: 7. DNA of the CDR3: TGCGCCAGCAAGGAGGGACAGGGCGTTGAAAAACTGTTTTTT. This encodes CASKEGQGVEKLFF.

This chain links TRBV19 with TRBJ2-1, with TRBD2 matching over 8 bases. The length of the CDR3 is 16 residues. The V segment lost 8 bases and the J segment 0 bases; nucleotides outside the gene matches: 9. The germline V gene encodes CDR1 LNHDA and CDR2 SQIVND (reference sequence). CDR3 sequence reads: CASGPSGQSSYNEQFF. The CDR3 DNA sequence: TGTGCCAGTGGTCCTAGCGGGCAGAGCTCCTACAATGAGCAGTTCTTC. Full variable domain (outside the CDR3, taken from reference TRBV19 and TRBJ2-1): DGGITQSPKYLFRKEGQNVTLSCEQNLNHDAMYWYRQDPGQGLRLIYYSQIVNDFQKGDIAEGYSVSREKKESFPLTVTSAQKNPTAFYLCASGPSGQSSYNEQFFGPGTRLTVL.